The clone carrying this TCR beta chain was counted many times. The data stem from a study of T cells in Graves' hyperthyroidism and ophthalmopathy. The V gene's germline CDR1 is SEHNR and CDR2 FQNEAQ (reference sequence). The CDR3 spans 15 residues. The trim removed 5 bases at V and 4 bases at J, leaving 8 bases unmatched. Amplified TCR beta CDR3 regions came from RNA transcripts. The primer set for the first-round RT-PCR of the TCR CDR3 was HTBI. TCRdb ran MiXCR on the multiplex PCR reads and lists one entry per CDR3 protein. This table holds 530,000 or so distinct CDR3 sequences, roughly 46% found once.

V usage is TRBV7-9 and J usage is TRBJ1-2, with 9 bases that match TRBD1. The sequenced sample consisted of peripheral blood or thyroid tissue (not recorded which). The sequence was obtained from a woman under 30 with Graves' hyperthyroidism. The CDR3 spells CASSPRIQGAYGYTF. The CDR3 bases are TGTGCCAGCAGCCCCCGAATACAGGGGGCCTATGGCTACACCTTC.